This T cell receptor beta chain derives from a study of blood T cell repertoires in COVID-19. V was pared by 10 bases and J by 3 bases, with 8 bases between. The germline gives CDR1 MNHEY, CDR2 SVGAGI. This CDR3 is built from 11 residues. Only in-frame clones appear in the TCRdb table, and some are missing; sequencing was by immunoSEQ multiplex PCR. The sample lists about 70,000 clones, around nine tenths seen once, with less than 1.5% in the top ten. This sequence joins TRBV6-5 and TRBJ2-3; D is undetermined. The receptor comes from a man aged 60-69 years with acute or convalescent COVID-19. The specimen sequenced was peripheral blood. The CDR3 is CATERTDTQYF. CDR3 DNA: TGTGCCACGGAGAGGACAGATACGCAGTATTTT.